The rows below give T cell receptor beta chains drawn from one sample of a study of cytomegalovirus exposure and HLA in healthy donors. The assay was immunoSEQ multiplex PCR, and TCRdb's table has in-frame clones only and misses some. The table shows under 300,000 clones, with 80% to 95% occurring only once. Sequenced: PBMCs. The receptors were sampled from a girl aged 2 to 10 in good health and CMV-seronegative. Each CDR3 is given with its conserved first and last residue. A clone size is listed for some rows: how often the clone was seen (once, few, many), or a class if it is expanded.

>TRBV2|TRBJ1-4|NA
CASSTGSSTNEKLFF
>TRBV13|TRBJ1-6|once
CASSSGLIGNNSPLHF
>TRBV28|TRBJ1-4|once
CASVRQGGFWEKLFF
>TRBV19|TRBJ1-1|NA
CASSEGGTEAFF
>TRBV5-1|TRBJ1-1|NA
CASSAGGSTEAFF
>TRBV10-3|TRBJ2-7|NA
CAISESSFPYEQYF
>TRBV27|TRBJ2-7|NA
CASSTGTSVLNEQYF
>TRBV18|TRBJ1-4|NA
CASSPRPGPKGEKLFF
>TRBV27|TRBJ1-1|NA
CASSLYGTVNTEAFF
>TRBV9|TRBJ2-3|NA
CASSVGGETDTQYF
>TRBV5-1|TRBJ2-5|NA
CASSSGLAGGQETQYF
>TRBV6-6|TRBJ2-5|NA
CASSYPGLQETQYF
>TRBV27|TRBJ2-3|NA
CASTPLTSGMPESQYF
>TRBV19|TRBJ2-7|NA
CASRGTSGTYEQYF
>TRBV7-6|TRBJ2-7|NA
CASSLGAGGRDEQYF
>TRBV7-6|TRBJ2-3|NA
CASSYSEGGGSTDTQYF
>TRBV14|TRBJ2-7|NA
CASSQRGGLWAYEQYF
>TRBV9|TRBJ2-3|once
CASGGTSTDTQYF
>TRBV6-5|TRBJ2-2|NA
CASSYQNTGELFF
>TRBV7-2|TRBJ1-2|NA
CASSLTGDTNYGYTF
>TRBV14|TRBJ2-7|NA
CASSQDLASGSYEQYF
>TRBV5-4|TRBJ2-7|few
CASSSPGTSGRSEQYF
>TRBV19|TRBJ2-6|NA
CASSIATSSGANVLTF
>TRBV6-5|NA|NA
CASSYSSEPSYEQYF
>TRBV9|TRBJ2-3|NA
CASSVSGTGGGDTQYF
>TRBV30|TRBJ2-3|few
CAWSVVADTQYF
>TRBV10-1|TRBJ2-2|NA
CASSTSGSTGELFF
>TRBV4-2|TRBJ2-7|NA
CASSYSGADYEQYF
>TRBV6-5|TRBJ2-1|NA
CASRLSGVSYNEQFF
>TRBV6-5|TRBJ2-2|NA
CASSYGTGDNTGELFF
>TRBV2|TRBJ2-4|NA
CASSAQGLQNIQYF
>TRBV19|TRBJ2-1|once
CASSITGTGTLVF
>TRBV19|TRBJ2-5|NA
CASSIVAGAETQYF
>TRBV6-5|TRBJ2-3|NA
CASSSPDRWATDTQYF
>TRBV29-1|TRBJ1-2|NA
CSVARTGKESYGYTF
>TRBV9|TRBJ2-2|once
CASSVREGGLLTGELFF
>TRBV19|TRBJ2-3|NA
CASSIEGGRATDTQYF
>TRBV27|TRBJ1-2|NA
CASSSGGYGYTF
>TRBV13|TRBJ2-1|NA
CASSHGTSGNEQFF
>TRBV2|TRBJ2-7|NA
CASSVGSGSSREQYF
>TRBV6-1|TRBJ2-5|NA
CASSPTSGGRETQYF
>TRBV9|TRBJ1-1|NA
CASSPEGGQGAWDTEAFF
>TRBV5-6|TRBJ1-5|NA
CASSEGDQPQHF
>TRBV21-1|TRBJ1-1|few
CASSTTGGDTEAFF
>TRBV5-1|TRBJ2-5|once
CASSLSQGLEETQYF
>TRBV10-3|TRBJ1-3|NA
CAISEAVVENTIYF
>TRBV29-1|TRBJ1-3|NA
CSVGGGITIYF
>TRBV19|TRBJ1-2|NA
CASSIDESPYGYTF
>TRBV4-1|TRBJ2-1|NA
CASSRTGLAGGPIEQFF
>TRBV19|TRBJ1-1|NA
CASSIAAGQGSEAFF
>TRBV4-1|TRBJ2-5|NA
CASSPEGQGRETQYF
>TRBV6-6|TRBJ2-5|NA
CASSYRDRNSKETQYF
>TRBV29-1|TRBJ2-1|NA
CSVPSSVEQFF